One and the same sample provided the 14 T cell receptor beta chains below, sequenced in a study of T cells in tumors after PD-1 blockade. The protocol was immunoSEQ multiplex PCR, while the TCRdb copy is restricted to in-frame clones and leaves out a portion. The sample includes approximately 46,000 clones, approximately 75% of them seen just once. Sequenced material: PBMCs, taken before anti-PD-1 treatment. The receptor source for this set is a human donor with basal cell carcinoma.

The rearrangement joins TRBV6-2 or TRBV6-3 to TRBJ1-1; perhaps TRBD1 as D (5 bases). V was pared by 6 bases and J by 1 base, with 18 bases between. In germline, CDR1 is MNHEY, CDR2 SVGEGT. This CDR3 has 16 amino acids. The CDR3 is CASSPSFRGKNTEAFF. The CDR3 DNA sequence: TGTGCCAGCAGCCCATCTTTTAGGGGCAAGAACACTGAAGCTTTCTTT.

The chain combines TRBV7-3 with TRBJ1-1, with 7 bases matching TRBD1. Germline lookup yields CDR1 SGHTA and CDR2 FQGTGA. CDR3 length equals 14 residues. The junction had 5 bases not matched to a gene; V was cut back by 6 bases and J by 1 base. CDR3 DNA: TGTGCCAGCAGTGACGGGACAGCGAACACTGAAGCTTTCTTT. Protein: CASSDGTANTEAFF.

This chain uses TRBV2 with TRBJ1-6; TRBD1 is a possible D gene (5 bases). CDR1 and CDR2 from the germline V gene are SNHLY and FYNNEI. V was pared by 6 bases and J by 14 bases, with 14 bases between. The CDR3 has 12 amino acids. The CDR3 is CASRYRQLSLHF. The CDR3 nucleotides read TGTGCCAGCAGATACAGGCAGTTATCCCTCCACTTT.

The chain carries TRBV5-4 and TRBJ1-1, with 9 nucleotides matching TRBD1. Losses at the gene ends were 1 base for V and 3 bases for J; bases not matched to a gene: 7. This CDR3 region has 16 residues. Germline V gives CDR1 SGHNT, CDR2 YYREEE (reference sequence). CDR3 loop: CASSLIPGQGYTEAFF. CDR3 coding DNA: TGTGCCAGCAGCTTGATACCGGGACAGGGATACACTGAAGCTTTCTTT.

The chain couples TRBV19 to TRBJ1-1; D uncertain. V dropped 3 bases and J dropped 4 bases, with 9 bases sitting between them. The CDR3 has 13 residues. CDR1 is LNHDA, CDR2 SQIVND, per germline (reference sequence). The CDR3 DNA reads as TGTGCCAGTAGTATTGGGCCAAGCACTGAAGCTTTCTTT. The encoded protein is CASSIGPSTEAFF.

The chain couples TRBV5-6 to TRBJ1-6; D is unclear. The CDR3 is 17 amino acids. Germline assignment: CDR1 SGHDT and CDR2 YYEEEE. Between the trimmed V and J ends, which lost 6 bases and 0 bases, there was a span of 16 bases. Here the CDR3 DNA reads TGTGCCAGCACCCCCTTTGGGCTGAGCTCCTATAATTCACCCCTCCACTTT. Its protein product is CASTPFGLSSYNSPLHF.

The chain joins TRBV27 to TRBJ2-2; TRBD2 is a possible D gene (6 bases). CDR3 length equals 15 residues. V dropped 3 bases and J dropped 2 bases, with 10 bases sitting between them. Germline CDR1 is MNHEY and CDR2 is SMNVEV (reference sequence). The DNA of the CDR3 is TGTGCCAGCAGTTTGGAGGGGCCCAACACCGGGGAGCTGTTTTTT. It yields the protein CASSLEGPNTGELFF.

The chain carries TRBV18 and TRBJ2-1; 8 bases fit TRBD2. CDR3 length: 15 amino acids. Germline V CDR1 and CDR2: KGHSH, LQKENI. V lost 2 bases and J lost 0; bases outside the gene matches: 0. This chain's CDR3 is CASSPSGSSYNEQFF. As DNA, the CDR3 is TGTGCCAGCTCACCAAGCGGGAGCTCCTACAATGAGCAGTTCTTC.

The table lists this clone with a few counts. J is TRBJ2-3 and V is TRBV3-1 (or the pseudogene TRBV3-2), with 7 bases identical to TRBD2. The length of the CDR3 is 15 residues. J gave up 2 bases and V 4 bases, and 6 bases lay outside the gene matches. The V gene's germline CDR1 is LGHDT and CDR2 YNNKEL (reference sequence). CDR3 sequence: CASSPTGLPTDTQYF. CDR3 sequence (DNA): TGTGCCAGCAGCCCAACGGGACTACCCACAGATACGCAGTATTTT.

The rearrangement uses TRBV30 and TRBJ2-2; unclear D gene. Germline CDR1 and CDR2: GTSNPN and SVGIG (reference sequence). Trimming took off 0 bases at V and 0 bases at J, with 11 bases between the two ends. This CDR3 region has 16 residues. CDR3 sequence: CAWSVRGFANTGELFF. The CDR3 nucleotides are TGTGCCTGGAGTGTACGCGGATTCGCGAACACCGGGGAGCTGTTTTTT.

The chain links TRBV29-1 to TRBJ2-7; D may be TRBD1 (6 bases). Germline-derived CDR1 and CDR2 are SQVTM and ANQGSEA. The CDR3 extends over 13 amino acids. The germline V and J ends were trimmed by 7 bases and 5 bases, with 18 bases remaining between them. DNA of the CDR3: TGCAGCGCATTGGACAGACCGTTTGACGAGCAGTACTTC. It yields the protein CSALDRPFDEQYF.

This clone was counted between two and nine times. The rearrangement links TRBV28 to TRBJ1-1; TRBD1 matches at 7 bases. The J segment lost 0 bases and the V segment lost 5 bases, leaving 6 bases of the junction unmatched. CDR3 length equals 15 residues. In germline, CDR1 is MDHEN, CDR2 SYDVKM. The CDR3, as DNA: TGTGCCAGCAGTCCAATTGACAGGGTGAACACTGAAGCTTTCTTT. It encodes CASSPIDRVNTEAFF. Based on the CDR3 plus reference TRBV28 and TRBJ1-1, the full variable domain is DVKVTQSSRYLVKRTGEKVFLECVQDMDHENMFWYRQDPGLGLRLIYFSYDVKMKEKGDIPEGYSVSREKKERFSLILESASTNQTSMYLCASSPIDRVNTEAFFGQGTRLTVV.

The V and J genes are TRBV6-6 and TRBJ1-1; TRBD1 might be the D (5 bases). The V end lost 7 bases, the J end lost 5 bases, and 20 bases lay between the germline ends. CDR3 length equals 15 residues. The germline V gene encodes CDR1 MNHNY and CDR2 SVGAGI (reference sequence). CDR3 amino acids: CASIKKGMRGTEAFF. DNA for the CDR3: TGTGCCAGCATCAAAAAGGGGATGAGAGGGACTGAAGCTTTCTTT.

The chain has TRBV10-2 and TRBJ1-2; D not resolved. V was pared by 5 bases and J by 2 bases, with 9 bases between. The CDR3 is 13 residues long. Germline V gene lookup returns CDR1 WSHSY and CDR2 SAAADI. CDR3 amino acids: CASSITENYGYTF. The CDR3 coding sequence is TGCGCCAGCAGTATTACAGAAAACTATGGCTACACCTTC.